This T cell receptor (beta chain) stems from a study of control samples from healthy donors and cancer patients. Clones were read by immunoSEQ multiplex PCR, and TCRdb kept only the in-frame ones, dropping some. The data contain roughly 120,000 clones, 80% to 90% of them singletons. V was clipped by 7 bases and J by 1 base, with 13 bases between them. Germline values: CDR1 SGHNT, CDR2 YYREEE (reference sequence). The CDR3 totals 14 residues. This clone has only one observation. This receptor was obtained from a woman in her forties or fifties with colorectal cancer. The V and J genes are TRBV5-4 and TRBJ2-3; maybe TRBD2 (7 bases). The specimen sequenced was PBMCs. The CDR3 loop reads CASAPGGGTDTQYF. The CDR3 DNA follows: TGTGCCAGCGCCCCGGGGGGCGGCACAGATACGCAGTATTTT.